These 25 T cell receptor beta chains were all obtained from the same sample, sequenced in a study of cytomegalovirus exposure and HLA in healthy donors. Use of 60 Vbeta and 13 Jbeta primers characterized the PCR. The protocol was immunoSEQ multiplex PCR, while the TCRdb copy is restricted to in-frame clones and leaves out a portion. The table has more than 95,000 clones, approximately 82% seen once. Sequencing input: PBMCs. These TCRs come from a man younger than 30 in good health and CMV-seropositive.

This chain joins TRBV2 and TRBJ2-7; 8 bases agree with TRBD1. V shed 9 bases and J 1 base; nucleotides not matched to a gene: 17. Germline lookup yields CDR1 SNHLY and CDR2 FYNNEI. This CDR3 region has 17 residues. The DNA of the CDR3 is TGTGCCAGTCTCCAGACCTACCGGGACAGGTTATCCTACGAGCAGTACTTC. Its translation: CASLQTYRDRLSYEQYF.

This clone was counted once. The chain couples TRBV7-2 to TRBJ2-7, with D possibly TRBD1 on 6 matching bases. The V gene lost 5 bases and the J gene lost 0 bases, with 14 bases spanning the gap. The CDR3 loop spans 15 amino acids. From germline, CDR1 is SGHTA and CDR2 FQGNSA. As DNA, the CDR3 is TGTGCCAGCAGCATCGACAGGACCGTCTCCTACGAGCAGTACTTC. Translation: CASSIDRTVSYEQYF.

This clone was observed a single time. The rearrangement joins TRBV29-1 to TRBJ2-1; 8 bases are shared with TRBD2. Germline V lookup: CDR1 SQVTM, CDR2 ANQGSEA. CDR3 length equals 20 residues. J lost 2 bases, V lost 0 bases, and 18 bases had no gene match. For the CDR3, the DNA is TGCAGCGTTGAAGATCCCCAATGGGGTACTCGCGGGGGGACCTACAATGAGCAGTTCTTC. Protein: CSVEDPQWGTRGGTYNEQFF.

The chain uses TRBV7-9 and TRBJ2-3; 8 nucleotides match TRBD1. This CDR3 region has 14 residues. The junction had 10 bases not matched to a gene; V was cut back by 9 bases and J by 5 bases. CDR1 SEHNR and CDR2 FQNEAQ come from the germline V gene (reference sequence). Here the CDR3 reads CASRGQGALDTQYF. The CDR3 DNA sequence: TGTGCCAGTAGAGGGCAGGGGGCGTTAGATACGCAGTATTTT. The whole variable domain, filled in from reference TRBV7-9 and TRBJ2-3, reads DTGVSQNPRHKITKRGQNVTFRCDPISEHNRLYWYRQTLGQGPEFLTYFQNEAQLEKSRLLSDRFSAERPKGSFSTLEIQRTEQGDSAMYLCASRGQGALDTQYFGPGTRLTVL.

This clone was seen more than once but under ten times. V usage is TRBV7-2 and J usage is TRBJ2-7, with D tentatively TRBD2 (5 bases). This CDR3 is built from 17 residues. V lost 5 bases and J 5 bases, leaving 25 bases between the germline ends. Per the germline V gene, CDR1 is SGHTA and CDR2 is FQGNSA. The CDR3 nucleotides read TGTGCCAGCAGCAGGGCTCAACTAGACCCCCGGGGAGACGAGCAGTACTTC. This gives the protein CASSRAQLDPRGDEQYF.

This chain connects TRBV5-6 to TRBJ2-1, with D possibly being TRBD1 (6 bases). Germline V gene sequence: CDR1 SGHDT, CDR2 YYEEEE. V lost 0 bases and J 3 bases, leaving 13 bases between the germline ends. This CDR3 is built from 16 residues. CDR3 sequence reads: CASSLVIGTNYNEQFF. The CDR3 DNA is TGTGCCAGCAGCTTGGTAATAGGGACAAACTACAATGAGCAGTTCTTC.

The chain's CDR3 is CASSPGQGYGYTF. In DNA, the CDR3 is TGTGCCAGCAGCCCGGGACAGGGCTATGGCTACACCTTC. The gene calls are TRBV7-2 and TRBJ1-2, with 9 positions matching TRBD1. This CDR3 spans 13 amino acids. Trimming cost V 5 bases and J 4 bases; bases outside gene matches: 2. Germline loops: CDR1 SGHTA, CDR2 FQGNSA. The full variable domain, in which reference TRBV7-2 and TRBJ1-2 provide the parts outside the CDR3, is GAGVSQSPSNKVTEKGKDVELRCDPISGHTALYWYRQSLGQGLEFLIYFQGNSAPDKSGLPSDRFSAERTGGSVSTLTIQRTQQEDSAVYLCASSPGQGYGYTFGSGTRLTVV.

The chain uses TRBV27 and TRBJ1-6, with 7 bases fitting TRBD1. The CDR3 length is 13 residues. CDR1 is MNHEY and CDR2 is SMNVEV in the germline V gene (reference sequence). After removal of 10 bases from V and 9 bases from J, the junction contained 9 bases not matched to a gene. This CDR3 is CAISQGLGSPLHF. CDR3 sequence (DNA): TGTGCCATCTCACAGGGGCTTGGTTCACCCCTCCACTTT.

The CDR3 nucleotides are TGCGCCAGCAGCCCCTCGGACAGCAGAGCCTACGAGCAGTACTTC. Translation gives CASSPSDSRAYEQYF. The chain combines TRBV4-1 with TRBJ2-7; maybe TRBD1 (6 bases). Germline V gene data show CDR1 as MGHRA and CDR2 as YSYEKL. The CDR3 is made up of 15 amino acids. Trimming took 4 bases from V and 2 from J, leaving 15 bases between them.

This clone was picked up many times. V and J are TRBV6-4 and TRBJ2-3; tentative D call: TRBD2 (6 bases). From germline, CDR1 is MRHNA and CDR2 SNTAGT. The CDR3 has 16 amino acids. Trimming left V 4 bases short and J 2 bases short, with 16 bases between. CDR3 residues: CASSGGVGDSTDTQYF. The CDR3, as DNA: TGTGCCAGCAGTGGAGGGGTAGGGGACTCCACAGATACGCAGTATTTT.

V is TRBV6-6 and J is TRBJ2-2, with D perhaps TRBD1 (6 bases). This CDR3 region has 16 residues. Germline-derived CDR1 and CDR2 are MNHNY and SVGAGI (reference sequence). The germline V and J ends were trimmed by 3 bases and 1 base, with 12 bases remaining between them. The CDR3 nucleotides are TGTGCCAGCAGTTATTCCAGGGGACGGAACACCGGGGAGCTGTTTTTT. Protein sequence: CASSYSRGRNTGELFF.

This chain joins TRBV21-1 and TRBJ2-7; the tabulated D call, TRBD1, remains unverified against the DNA. TRBV21-1 is classified as a pseudogene. This CDR3 has 11 amino acids. The CDR3 is CASSIIYEQYF. In nucleotides, the CDR3 is TGTGCCAGCAGCATCATCTACGAGCAGTACTTC.

This clone has only one observation. The rearrangement joins TRBV5-1 to TRBJ2-3, with TRBD2 matching over 9 bases. Trimming at V came to 4 bases and at J to 5 bases, leaving 5 bases not matched to a gene. Germline lookup yields CDR1 SGHRS and CDR2 YFSETQ. The CDR3 contains 14 residues. CDR3 bases: TGCGCCAGCAGCGGGCGGGGGGGTATAGATACGCAGTATTTT. This encodes CASSGRGGIDTQYF.

The DNA for the CDR3 is TGTGCCAGCAGCTCCGGGACAGGGGAAGGAGCCTCCGAGCAGTACTTC. It translates to CASSSGTGEGASEQYF. J is TRBJ2-7 and V is TRBV5-5; 10 bases map to TRBD1. This CDR3 is built from 16 residues. The V and J ends lost 3 bases and 6 bases, in that order; junction bases with no gene match: 12. Germline V gene lookup returns CDR1 SGHKS and CDR2 YYEKEE (reference sequence).

V usage is TRBV19 and J usage is TRBJ1-5; the D is unclear. Germline values: CDR1 LNHDA, CDR2 SQIVND (reference sequence). V was pared by 10 bases and J by 0 bases, with 16 bases between. The CDR3 runs 15 residues. The CDR3 DNA reads as TGTGCCACAAACGGGAGAGTTTATAGCAATCAGCCCCAGCATTTT. It encodes CATNGRVYSNQPQHF.

In this sample, this clone turned up once. The chain recombines TRBV28 with TRBJ2-7; possible D gene TRBD1, 6 bases. The CDR3 has 15 residues. Germline values: CDR1 MDHEN, CDR2 SYDVKM. The V end was cut by 3 bases, the J end by 2 bases, with 14 bases between. DNA of the CDR3: TGTGCCAGCAGTTTTTCTCTGGCAGGGGCCTACGAGCAGTACTTC. It is translated as CASSFSLAGAYEQYF.

This chain links TRBV5-1 with TRBJ2-5; 7 bases match TRBD2. CDR1 SGHRS and CDR2 YFSETQ come from the germline V gene. This CDR3 has 15 amino acids. V shed 0 bases, J shed 2 bases, and the junction held 4 bases outside the gene matches. DNA for the CDR3: TGCGCCAGCAGCTTGGAGGGGACTATTCAAGAGACCCAGTACTTC. The encoded protein is CASSLEGTIQETQYF.

The chain has TRBV7-3 and TRBJ2-3; TRBD2 aligns across 13 bases. This CDR3 is 15 amino acids long. CDR1 SGHTA and CDR2 FQGTGA come from the germline V gene. Germline trimming cut 4 bases from V and 4 bases from J; bases unmatched to any gene: 2. CDR3 DNA: TGTGCCAGCAGCTATACTAGCGGGGGGGCAGATACGCAGTATTTT. This sequence encodes CASSYTSGGADTQYF.

The chain joins TRBV11-2 to TRBJ2-5; TRBD2 matches 9 bases. This CDR3 is 16 amino acids long. With V trimmed by 1 base and J by 2 bases, 5 bases remained unmatched. Germline CDR1 SGHAT, CDR2 FQNNGV. Here the CDR3 reads CASSLVTAGGQETQYF. As DNA, the CDR3 is TGTGCCAGCAGCTTAGTAACAGCGGGGGGACAAGAGACCCAGTACTTC.

The rearrangement uses TRBV5-6 and TRBJ1-1; 9 nucleotides align to TRBD1. The CDR3 covers 16 residues. V lost 4 bases to trimming and J lost 8 bases; unmatched junction nucleotides: 15. Germline assignment: CDR1 SGHDT and CDR2 YYEEEE. CDR3 residues: CASSPSTYKTGGEAFF. The CDR3 DNA is TGTGCCAGCAGCCCATCGACGTACAAGACAGGGGGGGAAGCTTTCTTT.

This sequence joins TRBV14 and TRBJ1-2; D call uncertain. Germline-derived CDR1 and CDR2 are SGHDN and FVKESK. The CDR3 loop spans 13 amino acids. Between the trimmed V and J ends, which lost 0 bases and 4 bases, there was a span of 6 bases. The CDR3 DNA reads as TGTGCCAGCAGCCAAGAAACAAGCTATGGCTACACCTTC. It specifies CASSQETSYGYTF.

This chain joins TRBV28 and TRBJ1-5; TRBD1 agrees at 7 bases. The CDR3 sequence is 15 residues long. V was clipped by 3 bases and J by 3 bases; unmatched bases: 5. CDR1 is MDHEN and CDR2 is SYDVKM in the germline V gene. This chain's CDR3 is CASSLRGQFNQPQHF. The CDR3 DNA sequence: TGTGCCAGCAGTTTGCGGGGACAGTTCAATCAGCCCCAGCATTTT.

The rearrangement uses TRBV7-9 and TRBJ1-1, with 8 bases lining up with TRBD1. The CDR3 is 13 residues long. CDR1 SEHNR and CDR2 FQNEAQ come from the germline V gene (reference sequence). Trimming cost V 5 bases and J 5 bases; bases outside gene matches: 4. The CDR3 sequence: CASSRTGSTEAFF. CDR3 coding DNA: TGTGCCAGCAGCCGGACAGGGAGTACTGAAGCTTTCTTT.

The V gene is TRBV19, the J gene TRBJ2-7; the match to TRBD1 covers 8 bases. Germline V gives CDR1 LNHDA, CDR2 SQIVND (reference sequence). V was pared by 6 bases and J by 2 bases, with 12 bases of the junction left unmatched. This CDR3 comprises 16 residues. Written as DNA, the CDR3 is TGTGCCAGTAGCCTCGATCGGACAGGGATTACCTACGAGCAGTACTTC. Residues: CASSLDRTGITYEQYF.

This chain uses TRBV5-1 with TRBJ1-6; D possibly corresponds to TRBD1 (5 bases). Trimming removed 2 bases at V and 5 bases at J, with 17 bases between. In germline, CDR1 is SGHRS, CDR2 YFSETQ. This CDR3 has 17 residues. CDR3 coding DNA: TGCGCCAGCAGCTTCGCTTTGCTTACAGGCGATAATTCACCCCTCCACTTT. Translating gives CASSFALLTGDNSPLHF.